The 22 T cell receptor beta chains given below trace back to one sample, sequenced in a study of shared clonotypes between healthy human individuals (dated by TCRdb to 2018 to 2020). CD8 naive samples consisted of CD45RO-negative cells that were positively selected for CCR7, yielding a CD45RA+CCR7+ population without TemRA cells. The protocol used for the library was the immunoSEQ multiplex PCR assay. Drawn from immuneACCESS, this table holds only the in-frame rearrangements with V and J called that TCRdb kept. Clones are partly lost; checked studies trace under half to an unresolved V gene and leave the rest unexplained. The sample has about 800,000 clones on record, approximately 97% of them singletons. The top ten hold less than 0.25% of the sample. The sequencing sample was made of naive CD8+ T cells sorted from blood. The cell subset or site label on this specimen signifies: CD45RA+CCR7+. Every receptor here comes from a man younger than 40 in good health.

V usage is TRBV5-4 and J usage is TRBJ2-7; TRBD2 agrees at 13 bases. The V gene's germline CDR1 is SGHNT and CDR2 YYREEE (reference sequence). Trimming at V came to 3 bases and at J to 3 bases, leaving 6 bases not matched to a gene. CDR3 size: 16 residues. The CDR3 protein is CASSWRTSGSVYEQYF. Here the CDR3 DNA reads TGTGCCAGCAGCTGGAGGACTAGCGGGAGTGTCTACGAGCAGTACTTC.

The chain uses TRBV14 and TRBJ2-2; D uncertain. Germline-derived CDR1 and CDR2 are SGHDN and FVKESK. The CDR3 contains 15 residues. V shed 0 bases and J shed 6 bases, with 11 bases lying between them. The CDR3 bases are TGTGCCAGCAGCCAAGACCCCCTTTTCTCCGGGGAGCTGTTTTTT. It translates to CASSQDPLFSGELFF.

The chain recombines TRBV19 with TRBJ2-7; D may match TRBD1 or TRBD2 (5 bases each). The germline CDR1 and CDR2 sequences are LNHDA and SQIVND (reference sequence). Trimming shortened V by 5 bases and J by 5 bases, and 10 bases separated the two germline ends. This CDR3 has 12 residues. The CDR3 bases are TGTGCCAGTAGTGTTGGGGGAGACGAGCAGTACTTC. It translates to CASSVGGDEQYF.

The rearrangement uses TRBV2 and TRBJ1-2; D is uncertain. The germline V gene encodes CDR1 SNHLY and CDR2 FYNNEI. Trimming cost V 1 base and J 1 base, with 7 bases left between them. This CDR3 region has 14 residues. CDR3 sequence (DNA): TGTGCCAGCAGTGAAGTGTTGCGTAACTATGGCTACACCTTC. Its translation is CASSEVLRNYGYTF. Based on the CDR3 plus reference TRBV2 and TRBJ1-2, the full variable domain is EPEVTQTPSHQVTQMGQEVILRCVPISNHLYFYWYRQILGQKVEFLVSFYNNEISEKSEIFDDQFSVERPDGSNFTLKIRSTKLEDSAMYFCASSEVLRNYGYTFGSGTRLTVV.

The gene calls are TRBV6-1 and TRBJ2-5; D gene uncertain. This CDR3 spans 13 amino acids. Per germline, CDR1 MNHNS and CDR2 SASEGT. V was cut by 2 bases and J by 0 bases, with 4 bases left in between. CDR3 nucleotide sequence: TGTGCCAGCAGTGAAACCAACCAAGAGACCCAGTACTTC. Its translation is CASSETNQETQYF.

This CDR3 reads CASSLGSQPNEQFF. In nucleotides, the CDR3 is TGTGCCAGCAGCTTAGGTTCCCAGCCCAATGAGCAGTTCTTC. The chain is built from TRBV5-6 and TRBJ2-1; no definite D call. The germline CDR1 and CDR2 sequences are SGHDT and YYEEEE. The CDR3 totals 14 residues. Trimming removed 2 bases from V and 6 bases from J, with 12 bases in between.

The CDR3 reads CAISSLAEDGKTQYF. The CDR3 DNA follows: TGTGCCATCAGTTCACTAGCGGAAGATGGAAAGACCCAGTACTTC. This chain uses TRBV10-3 with TRBJ2-5, with 8 bases lining up with TRBD2. V lost 5 bases, J lost 6 bases, and 11 bases stayed unmatched. The CDR3 length is 15 residues. Per germline, CDR1 ENHRY and CDR2 SYGVKD.

The chain recombines TRBV7-9 with TRBJ2-7; D is unresolved. This CDR3 is built from 12 residues. CDR1 and CDR2 from the germline V gene are SEHNR and FQNEAQ (reference sequence). V lost 2 bases to trimming and J lost 4 bases, with 6 bases between them. The CDR3 is CASSLSMYEQYF. CDR3 nucleotides: TGTGCCAGCAGCTTATCCATGTACGAGCAGTACTTC. Variable domain in full (rest from reference TRBV7-9 and TRBJ2-7): DTGVSQNPRHKITKRGQNVTFRCDPISEHNRLYWYRQTLGQGPEFLTYFQNEAQLEKSRLLSDRFSAERPKGSFSTLEIQRTEQGDSAMYLCASSLSMYEQYFGPGTRLTVT.

This clone was found once. The rearrangement uses TRBV9 and TRBJ2-3; D might be TRBD2 (6 bases). Per germline, CDR1 SGDLS and CDR2 YYNGEE. V was cut by 4 bases and J by 2 bases, with 11 bases left in between. The CDR3 has 14 residues. The CDR3 region is CASSKSGSTDTQYF. CDR3 sequence (DNA): TGTGCCAGCAGCAAGAGCGGGTCCACAGATACGCAGTATTTT.

The chain recombines TRBV7-9 with TRBJ2-5; unclear D gene. V gave up 0 bases and J gave up 2 bases, with 7 bases separating them. The CDR3 covers 14 residues. The germline V gene encodes CDR1 SEHNR and CDR2 FQNEAQ (reference sequence). The CDR3: CASSLAVVQETQYF. CDR3 DNA: TGTGCCAGCAGCTTAGCGGTAGTACAAGAGACCCAGTACTTC. The variable domain in full, with the rest retrieved from reference TRBV7-9 and TRBJ2-5, is DTGVSQNPRHKITKRGQNVTFRCDPISEHNRLYWYRQTLGQGPEFLTYFQNEAQLEKSRLLSDRFSAERPKGSFSTLEIQRTEQGDSAMYLCASSLAVVQETQYFGPGTRLLVL.

Concerning this clone itself: Distinct nucleotide sequences in the sample also encode this CDR3. The chain links TRBV27 to TRBJ2-2, with 7 bases aligning to TRBD2. Germline CDR1 MNHEY, CDR2 SMNVEV (reference sequence). This CDR3 comprises 14 residues. J lost 2 bases, V lost 4 bases, and 1 base had no gene match. DNA for the CDR3: TGTGCCAGCAGTTCGGGACTAAACACCGGGGAGCTGTTTTTT. Translating it yields CASSSGLNTGELFF.

The CDR3 DNA reads as TGCAGCGTTGACGGGTCAGGCAGGTACAATGAGCAGTTCTTC. Its protein is CSVDGSGRYNEQFF. This sequence joins TRBV29-1 and TRBJ2-1; D is uncertain. Trimming pared 3 bases from V and 4 bases from J, leaving 13 bases between. The CDR3 length is 14 residues. Germline V CDR1 and CDR2: SQVTM, ANQGSEA.

This chain connects TRBV6-5 to TRBJ2-5; D is tentatively TRBD1 or TRBD2 (6 bases each). V was shortened by 5 bases and J by 7 bases, with 17 bases between the two germline ends. CDR1 and CDR2 from the germline V gene are MNHEY and SVGAGI. CDR3 length: 14 amino acids. CDR3 sequence (DNA): TGTGCCAGCAGTGGCCGGGGGCTAATCGGGACCCAGTACTTC. It translates to CASSGRGLIGTQYF.

The chain recombines TRBV7-9 with TRBJ1-2; D may be TRBD1 (5 bases). CDR1 SEHNR and CDR2 FQNEAQ come from the germline V gene (reference sequence). The CDR3 runs 16 residues. Trimming took 4 bases from V and 4 from J, leaving 19 bases between them. CDR3 residues: CASSYLGAEPLYGYTF. The CDR3 DNA reads TGTGCCAGCAGCTATTTAGGGGCAGAGCCGCTCTATGGCTACACCTTC.

The chain is built from TRBV4-1 and TRBJ2-1, with 9 bases that match TRBD2. The CDR3 spans 14 residues. Germline lookup yields CDR1 MGHRA and CDR2 YSYEKL. After removal of 3 bases from V and 7 bases from J, the junction contained 4 bases not matched to a gene. Here the CDR3 DNA reads TGCGCCAGCAGCCATCAGCGGGAGGTGAATGAGCAGTTCTTC. Translated: CASSHQREVNEQFF.

This clone appeared a few times. The V and J genes are TRBV19 and TRBJ2-1; the D is unclear. The CDR3 contains 11 residues. The V end was cut by 6 bases, the J end by 0 bases, with 0 bases between. The germline V gene encodes CDR1 LNHDA and CDR2 SQIVND (reference sequence). This CDR3 reads CASSSYNEQFF. The CDR3 DNA follows: TGTGCCAGTAGCTCCTACAATGAGCAGTTCTTC.

CDR3 loop: CASSVDVGSNQPQHF. DNA for the CDR3: TGTGCCAGCAGCGTAGACGTGGGTAGCAATCAGCCCCAGCATTTT. This rearrangement joins TRBV9 to TRBJ1-5; D is unresolved. Looked up from germline, CDR1 is SGDLS and CDR2 is YYNGEE. V was pared by 0 bases and J by 0 bases, with 7 bases between. The CDR3 spans 15 residues.

The chain joins TRBV4-1 to TRBJ2-3; 9 bases are shared with TRBD2. After removal of 1 base from V and 1 base from J, the junction contained 3 bases not matched to a gene. Germline CDR1 is MGHRA and CDR2 is YSYEKL. The CDR3 length is 16 residues. The CDR3 DNA sequence: TGCGCCAGCAGCCAAGTTGCGGGAGGGGGCACAGATACGCAGTATTTT. Protein: CASSQVAGGGTDTQYF.

The chain employs TRBV21-1 and TRBJ2-1; the table's D call, TRBD2, was not checked against the DNA. TRBV21-1 is marked as a pseudogene. CDR3 length: 14 amino acids. Written as DNA, the CDR3 is TGTGCCAGCAGGGGGAAGCGGACCTACAATGAGCAGTTCTTC. Translation gives CASRGKRTYNEQFF.

This chain links TRBV15 with TRBJ2-1, with D possibly TRBD2 on 5 matching bases. Per germline, CDR1 LNHNV and CDR2 YYDKDF (reference sequence). The V gene lost 0 bases and the J gene lost 9 bases, with 12 bases spanning the gap. The CDR3 extends over 14 amino acids. In DNA, the CDR3 is TGTGCCACCAGCAGAGATCACGGGGAGTTTGAGCAGTTCTTC. It yields the protein CATSRDHGEFEQFF.

Worth noting for this clone: Other DNA sequences in the same sample also yield this CDR3. This rearrangement joins TRBV27 to TRBJ1-4; D call uncertain. The CDR3 spans 14 residues. Germline V gives CDR1 MNHEY, CDR2 SMNVEV (reference sequence). The germline V and J ends were trimmed by 2 bases and 8 bases, with 12 bases remaining between them. The chain's CDR3 is CASSLLGSEEKLFF. CDR3 DNA: TGTGCCAGCAGTTTACTGGGTTCAGAGGAAAAACTGTTTTTT. The variable domain in full, with the rest retrieved from reference TRBV27 and TRBJ1-4, is EAQVTQNPRYLITVTGKKLTVTCSQNMNHEYMSWYRQDPGLGLRQIYYSMNVEVTDKGDVPEGYKVSRKEKRNFPLILESPSPNQTSLYFCASSLLGSEEKLFFGSGTQLSVL.

With respect to this clone: This CDR3 is also generated by other DNA sequences in the sample. This chain joins TRBV30 and TRBJ2-5, with D perhaps assigned TRBD1 or TRBD2 (5 bases each). In germline, CDR1 is GTSNPN, CDR2 SVGIG (reference sequence). The V gene lost 0 bases and the J gene lost 1 base, with 6 bases spanning the gap. This CDR3 comprises 13 residues. CDR3 nucleotides: TGTGCCTGGAGTGTAGGGACCCAAGAGACCCAGTACTTC. It specifies CAWSVGTQETQYF.